This T cell receptor beta chain emerged from a study of T cells in Graves' hyperthyroidism and ophthalmopathy. From germline, CDR1 is LGHNA and CDR2 YNFKEQ. The CDR3 extends over 18 amino acids. The V gene lost 0 bases and the J gene lost 2 bases, with 18 bases spanning the gap. TCR beta CDR3 regions were amplified from RNA. TCR CDR3 regions were first amplified by RT-PCR with HTBI primers. Each CDR3 protein gets one entry after TCRdb re-called the multiplex PCR reads with MiXCR. Of around 340,000 distinct CDR3 sequences listed, about 17% are singletons. As regards this clonotype: What it binds is not known.

The study's findings and limits: Separating ophthalmopathy from stable hyperthyroidism was achieved by a 13 V-J model.

At first hyperthyroidism diagnosis, before any ophthalmopathy symptoms, the blood sample was collected. V usage is TRBV4-2 and J usage is TRBJ2-3; D not resolved. Material for sequencing was blood. The clonotype comes from a woman aged 25 to 45 with Graves' hyperthyroidism that later progressed to Graves' ophthalmopathy. This CDR3 reads CASSQEEQFSPITDTQYF. CDR3 DNA sequence: TGTGCCAGCAGCCAAGAGGAACAGTTCTCCCCCATCACAGATACGCAGTATTTT.